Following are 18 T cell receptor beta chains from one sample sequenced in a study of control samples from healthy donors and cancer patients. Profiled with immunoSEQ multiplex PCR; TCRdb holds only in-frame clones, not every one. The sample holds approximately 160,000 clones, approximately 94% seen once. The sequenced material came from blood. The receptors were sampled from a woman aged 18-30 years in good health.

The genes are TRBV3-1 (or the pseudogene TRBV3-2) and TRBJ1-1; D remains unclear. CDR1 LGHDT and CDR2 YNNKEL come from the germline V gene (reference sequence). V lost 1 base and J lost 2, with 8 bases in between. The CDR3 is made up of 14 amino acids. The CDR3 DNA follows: TGTGCCAGCAGCCAAGTGGTAGGCAACACTGAAGCTTTCTTT. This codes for CASSQVVGNTEAFF.

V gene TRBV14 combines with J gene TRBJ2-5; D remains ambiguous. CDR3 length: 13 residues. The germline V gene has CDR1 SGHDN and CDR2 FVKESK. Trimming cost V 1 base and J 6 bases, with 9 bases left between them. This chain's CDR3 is CASSQAIAKTQYF. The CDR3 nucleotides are TGTGCCAGCAGCCAAGCGATTGCGAAGACCCAGTACTTC.

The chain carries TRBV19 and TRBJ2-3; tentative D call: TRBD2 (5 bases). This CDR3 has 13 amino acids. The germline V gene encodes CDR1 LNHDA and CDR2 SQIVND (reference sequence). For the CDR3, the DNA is TGTGCGAGCAAGGTTTCGGGGATAGATACGCAGTATTTT. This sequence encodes CASKVSGIDTQYF.

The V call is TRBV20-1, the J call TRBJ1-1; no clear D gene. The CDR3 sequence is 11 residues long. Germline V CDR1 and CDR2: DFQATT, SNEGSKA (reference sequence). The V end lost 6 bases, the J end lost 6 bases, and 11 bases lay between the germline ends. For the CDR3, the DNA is TGCAGTGCCCTTGCGGAATCTGAAGCTTTCTTT. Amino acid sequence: CSALAESEAFF.

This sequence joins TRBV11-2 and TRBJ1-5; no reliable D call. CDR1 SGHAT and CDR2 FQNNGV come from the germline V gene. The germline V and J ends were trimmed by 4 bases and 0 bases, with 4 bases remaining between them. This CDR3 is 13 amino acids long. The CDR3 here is CASSSNSNQPQHF. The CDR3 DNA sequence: TGTGCCAGCAGCTCCAATAGCAATCAGCCCCAGCATTTT.

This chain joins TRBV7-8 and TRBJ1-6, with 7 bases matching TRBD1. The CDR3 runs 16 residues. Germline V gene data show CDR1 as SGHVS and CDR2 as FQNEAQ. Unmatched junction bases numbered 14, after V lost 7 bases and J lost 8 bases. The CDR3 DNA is TGTGCCAGCATCGCAACGACAGGGCAGTTCCATTCACCCCTCCACTTT. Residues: CASIATTGQFHSPLHF.

Written as DNA, the CDR3 is TGTGCCAGCAGCCCCCTAGGAGGGCAAGAGACCCAGTACTTC. Protein: CASSPLGGQETQYF. The V and J genes are TRBV7-3 and TRBJ2-5; TRBD2 is a possible D gene (6 bases). Germline lookup yields CDR1 SGHTA and CDR2 FQGTGA. V was trimmed by 5 bases and J by 2 bases, leaving 12 bases between them. CDR3 length: 14 amino acids.

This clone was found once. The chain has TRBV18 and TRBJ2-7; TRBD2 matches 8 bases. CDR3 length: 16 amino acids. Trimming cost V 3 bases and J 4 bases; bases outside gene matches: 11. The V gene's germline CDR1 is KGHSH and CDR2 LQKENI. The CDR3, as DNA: TGTGCCAGCTCACCGTTGGTCGGGAGGGCGGGGTACGAGCAGTACTTC. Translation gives CASSPLVGRAGYEQYF.

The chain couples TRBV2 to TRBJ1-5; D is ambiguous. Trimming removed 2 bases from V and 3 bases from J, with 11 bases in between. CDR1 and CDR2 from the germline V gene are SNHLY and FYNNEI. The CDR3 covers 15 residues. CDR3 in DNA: TGTGCCAGCAGTGAATATATCCTTCTCAATCAGCCCCAGCATTTT. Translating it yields CASSEYILLNQPQHF.

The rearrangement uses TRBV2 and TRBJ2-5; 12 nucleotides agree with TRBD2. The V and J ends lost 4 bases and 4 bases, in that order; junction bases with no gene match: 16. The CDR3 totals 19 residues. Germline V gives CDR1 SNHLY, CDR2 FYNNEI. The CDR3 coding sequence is TGTGCCAGCAGTGGCCACGAGGCTAGCGGGAGGGCCTGGGGAGAGACCCAGTACTTC. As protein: CASSGHEASGRAWGETQYF.

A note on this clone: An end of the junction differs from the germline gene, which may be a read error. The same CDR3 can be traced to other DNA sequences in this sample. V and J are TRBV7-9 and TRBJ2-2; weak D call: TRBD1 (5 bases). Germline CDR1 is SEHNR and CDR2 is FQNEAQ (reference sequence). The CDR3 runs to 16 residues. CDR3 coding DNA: TGCGCCAGCAGCTTAAAATGGGGCCCAGACACCGGGGAGCTGTTTTTT. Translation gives CASSLKWGPDTGELFF.

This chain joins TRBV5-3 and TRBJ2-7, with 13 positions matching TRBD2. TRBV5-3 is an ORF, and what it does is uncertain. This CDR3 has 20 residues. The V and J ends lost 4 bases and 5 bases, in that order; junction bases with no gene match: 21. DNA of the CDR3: TGTGCCAGAAGCCCCCATCGTGGACTAGCGGGAGAAAGCTGTTTGGACGAGCAGTACTTC. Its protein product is CARSPHRGLAGESCLDEQYF.

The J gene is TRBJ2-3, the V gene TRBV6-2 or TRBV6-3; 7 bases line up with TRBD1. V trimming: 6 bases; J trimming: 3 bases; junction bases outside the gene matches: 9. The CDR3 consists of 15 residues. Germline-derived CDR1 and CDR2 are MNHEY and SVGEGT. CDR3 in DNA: TGTGCCAGCAGCCAGGCCGGGACAGCGACAGATACGCAGTATTTT. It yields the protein CASSQAGTATDTQYF.

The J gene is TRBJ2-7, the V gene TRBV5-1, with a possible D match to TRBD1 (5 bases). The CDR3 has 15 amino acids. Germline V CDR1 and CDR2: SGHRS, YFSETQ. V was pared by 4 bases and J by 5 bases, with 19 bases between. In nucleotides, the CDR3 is TGCGCCAGCAGCCCGCTTGGACACGGTTCGGACGAGCAGTACTTC. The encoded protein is CASSPLGHGSDEQYF.

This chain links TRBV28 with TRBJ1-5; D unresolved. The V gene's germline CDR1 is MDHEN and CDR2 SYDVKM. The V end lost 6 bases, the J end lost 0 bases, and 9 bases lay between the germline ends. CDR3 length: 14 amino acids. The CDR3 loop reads CASSAGTSNQPQHF. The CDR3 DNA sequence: TGTGCCAGCAGCGCGGGTACTAGCAATCAGCCCCAGCATTTT.

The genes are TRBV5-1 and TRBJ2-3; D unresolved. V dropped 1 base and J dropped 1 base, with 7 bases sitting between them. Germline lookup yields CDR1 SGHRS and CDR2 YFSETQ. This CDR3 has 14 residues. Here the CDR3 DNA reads TGCGCCAGCAGCTTGTATGAGGGCACAGATACGCAGTATTTT. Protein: CASSLYEGTDTQYF.

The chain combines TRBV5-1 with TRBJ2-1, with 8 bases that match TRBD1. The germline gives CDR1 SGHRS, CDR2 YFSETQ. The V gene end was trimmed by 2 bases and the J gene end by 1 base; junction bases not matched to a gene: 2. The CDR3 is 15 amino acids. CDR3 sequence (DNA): TGCGCCAGCAGCTTAGGGACAGGTTCCTACAATGAGCAGTTCTTC. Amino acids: CASSLGTGSYNEQFF.

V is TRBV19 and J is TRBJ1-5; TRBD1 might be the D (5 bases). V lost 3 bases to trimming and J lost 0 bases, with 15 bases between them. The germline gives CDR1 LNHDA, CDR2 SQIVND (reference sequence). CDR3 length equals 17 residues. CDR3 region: CASSIRVGQYSNQPQHF. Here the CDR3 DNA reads TGTGCCAGTAGTATTAGGGTAGGACAATATAGCAATCAGCCCCAGCATTTT.